This entry lists 27 T cell receptor beta chains sequenced from one sample in a study of T cell clonality in common variable immunodeficiency. Profiled with immunoSEQ multiplex PCR; TCRdb holds only in-frame clones, not every one. Listed for the sample are about 40,000 clones, none seen a single time. The sample comprised peripheral blood mononuclear cells. Every receptor here comes from a person between 18 and 75 years old in good health.

This clone was seen ten or more times. Sequencing ends 3 residues short of the CDR3 end; the germline J gene provides the rest. The chain joins TRBV19 to TRBJ2-2; perhaps TRBD2 as D (6 bases). This CDR3 has 15 amino acids. Germline values: CDR1 LNHDA, CDR2 SQIVND (reference sequence). V lost 3 bases and J 0 bases, leaving 8 bases between the germline ends. The part of the CDR3 DNA that was read is TGTGCCAGTAGTATGGGGGGTACGAACACCGGGGAG. Translating gives CASSMGGTNTGE. The full CDR3 is CASSMGGTNTGELFF.

In regard to this clone: The read terminates 3 residues ahead of where the CDR3 ends, so the germline J gene completes it. This chain joins TRBV2 and TRBJ1-4; 8 bases match TRBD1. The ends lost 3 bases at V and 5 bases at J; junction bases unmatched: 2. Germline assignment: CDR1 SNHLY and CDR2 FYNNEI. The CDR3 is 14 amino acids. CDR3 DNA, as far as it was read: TGTGCCAGCAGTGAGACAGGGGACAATGAAAAA. This gives the protein CASSETGDNEK. The entire CDR3 protein is CASSETGDNEKLFF.

This clone was seen at least ten times. Coverage ceases 3 residues before the CDR3 finishes, and the germline J gene fills in the end. The chain combines TRBV20-1 with TRBJ2-2, with TRBD2 identical over 8 bases. The germline V gene encodes CDR1 DFQATT and CDR2 SNEGSKA (reference sequence). This CDR3 comprises 18 residues. The part of the CDR3 DNA that was read is TGCAGTGCTAGAGTAGCGGGGCGTCTCTACTCTGGGGCCAACGTG. Encoded protein: CSARVAGRLYSGANV. The full-length CDR3 reads as CSARVAGRLYSGANVLFF.

This clone came up many times. The DNA ends 3 residues before the CDR3 does, and the rest of the CDR3 is filled in from the germline J gene. The rearrangement joins TRBV6-2 or TRBV6-3 to TRBJ1-4; 9 nucleotides agree with TRBD1. V dropped 6 bases and J dropped 0; count of bases not matched to a gene: 8. The CDR3 is made up of 17 amino acids. The germline CDR1 and CDR2 sequences are MNHEY and SVGEGT. The CDR3 bases that were read are TGTGCCAGCAGACCCGACAGGGGGGCCGCAACTAATGAAAAA. This translates into CASRPDRGAATNEK. The entire CDR3 protein reads CASRPDRGAATNEKLFF.

This clone has a count of ten or more. From the germline J gene comes the end of the CDR3, since the read stops 3 residues before it. This chain links TRBV30 with TRBJ1-2; no reliable D call. CDR1 GTSNPN and CDR2 SVGIG come from the germline V gene (reference sequence). This CDR3 region has 14 residues. CDR3 region: CAWTLQTSAGGYTF. The covered CDR3 bases are TGTGCCTGGACCCTTCAGACGTCGGCGGGCGGC.

In this sample, this clone turned up many times. Coverage ceases 3 residues before the CDR3 finishes, and the germline J gene fills in the end. The chain joins TRBV29-1 to TRBJ2-3; D possibly corresponds to TRBD1 (6 bases). The length of the CDR3 is 13 residues. The germline gives CDR1 SQVTM, CDR2 ANQGSEA. The CDR3 DNA, read in part, is TGCAGCGTTGAACGCCAGGGGCGAGAGACG. Protein product: CSVERQGRET. The whole CDR3 is CSVERQGRETQYF.

With respect to this clone: The read stops 3 residues short of the end of the CDR3; the missing end is completed from the germline J gene. The rearrangement joins TRBV7-9 to TRBJ1-1; TRBD1 might be the D (5 bases). Looked up from germline, CDR1 is SEHNR and CDR2 is FQNEAQ (reference sequence). Deletions cut 2 bases from V and 5 bases from J, with 15 bases between. This CDR3 is built from 15 residues. The DNA read from the CDR3 is TGTGCCAGCAGCTTAAGGTCGGCAGGGAGAACTGAA. It codes for CASSLRSAGRTE. The entire CDR3 protein reads CASSLRSAGRTEAFF.

There are many counts of this clone. Possible read error: a much larger clone is one base away. The observed sequence ends 3 residues before the CDR3 terminus, with the missing tail filled in from the germline J gene. The sample carries other DNA sequences with the same CDR3. The chain couples TRBV20-1 to TRBJ1-3, with 7 bases aligning to TRBD1. Germline CDR1 is DFQATT and CDR2 is SNEGSKA (reference sequence). This CDR3 has 14 amino acids. CDR3 DNA (partial): TGCAGTGCTAGGTACAGGGGAGGTGGAAACACA. Protein sequence: CSARYRGGGNT. The CDR3 in its entirety is CSARYRGGGNTIYF.

At least ten counts were recorded for this clone. The read ends 3 residues before the CDR3 terminus; that terminus is restored from the germline J gene. The V and J genes are TRBV5-1 and TRBJ2-2, with 8 bases identical to TRBD1. V trimming: 4 bases; J trimming: 4 bases; junction bases outside the gene matches: 12. Germline-derived CDR1 and CDR2 are SGHRS and YFSETQ. The CDR3 extends over 17 amino acids. CDR3 DNA (partial): TGCGCCAGCAGCCGAACTAGACAGGGGCTTTCCACCGGGGAG. It codes for CASSRTRQGLSTGE. The CDR3, in full, reads CASSRTRQGLSTGELFF. The full variable domain, with the rest looked up from reference TRBV5-1 and TRBJ2-2, is KAGVTQTPRYLIKTRGQQVTLSCSPISGHRSVSWYQQTPGQGLQFLFEYFSETQRNKGNFPGRFSGRQFSNSRSEMNVSTLELGDSALYLCASSRTRQGLSTGELFFGEGSRLTVL.

This clone was seen repeatedly, ten times or more. Here the CDR3 reads CSARVSAGAADTQYF. CDR3 DNA (partial): TGCAGTGCTAGAGTCTCAGCGGGAGCGGCAGATACG. V gene TRBV20-1 combines with J gene TRBJ2-3, with 8 bases fitting TRBD2. Sequencing ends 3 residues short of the CDR3 end; the germline J gene provides the rest. Looked up from germline, CDR1 is DFQATT and CDR2 is SNEGSKA (reference sequence). CDR3 length: 15 amino acids. The V and J ends lost 1 base and 4 bases, in that order; junction bases with no gene match: 7.

This clone was counted between two and nine times. The CDR3 end falls 3 residues outside the read, so it is completed with the germline J gene. The J gene is TRBJ2-3, the V gene TRBV30; D might be TRBD1 or TRBD2, each matching 5 bases. CDR3 length: 18 amino acids. Germline CDR1 reads GTSNPN; CDR2 reads SVGIG (reference sequence). CDR3 sequence reads: CAWSLPAWVRGSNQPQYF. The CDR3 bases that were read are TGTGCCTGGAGTCTCCCGGCCTGGGTGAGGGGAAGCAATCAGCCG.

Concerning this clone itself: The sequenced fragment ends 3 residues before the CDR3 boundary, so the rest is inferred from the germline J gene. The chain links TRBV11-3 to TRBJ1-6, with D uncertain. Germline V gene data show CDR1 as SGHNT and CDR2 as YENEEA. CDR3 length equals 12 residues. The CDR3 loop is CASSKKSGPLHF. The sequenced part of the CDR3 DNA is TGTGCCAGCAGTAAGAAGTCGGGGCCC.

This clone appeared a few times. The CDR3 end is not reached by the read, which stops 3 residues before it; the germline J gene fills it in. The gene calls are TRBV2 and TRBJ2-7; 10 bases match TRBD1. Unmatched junction bases numbered 9, after V lost 3 bases and J lost 4 bases. Germline loops: CDR1 SNHLY, CDR2 FYNNEI. This CDR3 is 16 amino acids long. The DNA read from the CDR3 is TGTGCCAGCAGTGATCCCCGGGACAGGGGCAATTACGAG. This sequence encodes CASSDPRDRGNYE. Given in full, the CDR3 is CASSDPRDRGNYEQYF. Combining the CDR3 with reference TRBV2 and TRBJ2-7 gives the whole variable domain EPEVTQTPSHQVTQMGQEVILRCVPISNHLYFYWYRQILGQKVEFLVSFYNNEISEKSEIFDDQFSVERPDGSNFTLKIRSTKLEDSAMYFCASSDPRDRGNYEQYFGPGTRLTVT.

For this clone: Read coverage stops 3 residues before the CDR3 terminus; the germline J gene supplies the remainder. The genes are TRBV19 and TRBJ1-1, with D uncertain. CDR3 length: 12 residues. The germline V gene encodes CDR1 LNHDA and CDR2 SQIVND (reference sequence). V was pared by 8 bases and J by 1 base, with 8 bases between. Here the CDR3 reads CASAYRNTEAFF. Incomplete CDR3 DNA: TGTGCCAGTGCATACAGGAACACTGAA.

This clone showed up many times. The CDR3 end is not reached by the read, which stops 3 residues before it; the germline J gene fills it in. This rearrangement joins TRBV29-1 to TRBJ2-7; 9 nucleotides agree with TRBD1. Losses at the gene ends were 4 bases for V and 0 bases for J; bases not matched to a gene: 4. The CDR3 runs to 14 residues. Looked up from germline, CDR1 is SQVTM and CDR2 is ANQGSEA. Incomplete CDR3 DNA: TGCAGCGTTGTAGGGACAGGGAGCTCCTACGAG. Amino acids: CSVVGTGSSYE. The full CDR3 protein reads CSVVGTGSSYEQYF.

Only a few counts were recorded for this clone. The sequenced part of the CDR3 DNA is TGTGCCAGCAGGATGAACAGGGCTGCAACTAATGAAAAA. It yields the protein CASRMNRAATNEK. The entire CDR3 is CASRMNRAATNEKLFF. V usage is TRBV6-2 or TRBV6-3 and J usage is TRBJ1-4; TRBD1 might be the D (6 bases). From the germline J gene comes the end of the CDR3, since the read stops 3 residues before it. The V end was cut by 6 bases, the J end by 0 bases, with 14 bases between. Germline CDR1 reads MNHEY; CDR2 reads SVGEGT. The CDR3 contains 16 residues.

This clone has at least ten counts. The DNA ends 3 residues before the CDR3 does, and the rest of the CDR3 is filled in from the germline J gene. V gene TRBV19 combines with J gene TRBJ2-3; 9 bases are shared with TRBD2. The CDR3 contains 15 residues. The V segment lost 4 bases and the J segment 7 bases; nucleotides outside the gene matches: 9. The germline gives CDR1 LNHDA, CDR2 SQIVND (reference sequence). The chain's CDR3 is CASSTTGTSLHTQYF. The part of the CDR3 DNA that was read is TGTGCCAGTAGTACGACCGGGACTAGCCTACATACG.

This clone was counted ten times or more. The read is 3 residues too short to cover the CDR3 end, so that end is filled in from the germline J gene. This chain links TRBV20-1 with TRBJ2-3; D might be TRBD1 or TRBD2, each matching 5 bases. In germline, CDR1 is DFQATT, CDR2 SNEGSKA (reference sequence). CDR3 length: 12 amino acids. CDR3 in amino acids: CSAKEGFQPQYF. CDR3 DNA, as far as it was read: TGCAGTGCCAAAGAGGGGTTCCAGCCG.

This clone showed up many times. The read comes to an end 3 residues before the CDR3 does, leaving the germline J gene to fill in the end. V is TRBV7-6 and J is TRBJ2-5; D perhaps matches TRBD1 (5 bases). The V gene lost 5 bases and the J gene lost 2 bases, with 12 bases spanning the gap. Germline values: CDR1 SGHVS, CDR2 FNYEAQ. The CDR3 contains 14 residues. Incomplete CDR3 DNA: TGTGCCAGCAGCACGGCAGGGAAACAAGAGACC. Protein: CASSTAGKQET. The CDR3 in full is CASSTAGKQETQYF.

This clone has ten or more counts. The CDR3 end falls 3 residues outside the read, so it is completed with the germline J gene. The chain couples TRBV28 to TRBJ2-7; D not certain. Germline values: CDR1 MDHEN, CDR2 SYDVKM. The V end lost 5 bases, the J end lost 3 bases, and 5 bases lay between the germline ends. The CDR3 has 11 amino acids. The DNA read from the CDR3 is TGTGCCAGCAGTCCCCGCTACGAG. Residues: CASSPRYE. The full-length CDR3 reads as CASSPRYEQYF.

At least ten counts were recorded for this clone. Coverage ceases 3 residues before the CDR3 finishes, and the germline J gene fills in the end. Other DNA sequences from this sample encode an identical CDR3 as well. The chain couples TRBV19 to TRBJ1-4; 7 bases are shared with TRBD1. Losses at the gene ends were 7 bases for V and 2 bases for J; bases not matched to a gene: 10. CDR1 and CDR2 from the germline V gene are LNHDA and SQIVND (reference sequence). This CDR3 is 16 amino acids long. Incomplete CDR3 DNA: TGTGCCAGTACCCGACAGGGTAGAACTACTAATGAAAAA. Translating it yields CASTRQGRTTNEK. In full, the CDR3 is CASTRQGRTTNEKLFF.

This clone was picked up many times. Partial CDR3 DNA: TGCAGTGCTAGGTTCCTCAGCGGACTCTACGAG. This gives the protein CSARFLSGLYE. The entire CDR3 protein reads CSARFLSGLYEQYF. V and J are TRBV20-1 and TRBJ2-7, with a tentative D call TRBD2 (5 bases). The missing CDR3 end, 3 residues past where the read stops, is filled in from the germline J gene. This CDR3 comprises 14 residues. Looked up from germline, CDR1 is DFQATT and CDR2 is SNEGSKA (reference sequence). The V end was cut by 3 bases, the J end by 3 bases, with 15 bases between.

This clone was found a few times. The CDR3 end falls 3 residues outside the read, so it is completed with the germline J gene. The chain carries TRBV5-5 and TRBJ1-1; D unresolved. The CDR3 covers 13 residues. V was cut by 0 bases and J by 3 bases, with 6 bases left in between. Germline V CDR1 and CDR2: SGHKS, YYEKEE (reference sequence). The CDR3 loop reads CASSLGLHTEAFF. The sequenced CDR3 bases are TGTGCCAGCAGCTTGGGGCTGCACACTGAA.

This clone is large within its sample. CDR3 DNA, as far as it was read: TGTGCCAGCAGCTTGGGACAGGGGAGCGAGACC. This gives the protein CASSLGQGSET. The full CDR3 is CASSLGQGSETQYF. This chain uses TRBV5-4 with TRBJ2-5; 8 bases are a match to TRBD1. The read terminates 3 residues ahead of where the CDR3 ends, so the germline J gene completes it. The CDR3 sequence is 14 residues long. Germline CDR1 SGHNT, CDR2 YYREEE (reference sequence). Trimming removed 0 bases from V and 5 bases from J; junction bases left unmatched: 3.

The sample holds many counts of this clone. The CDR3 end lies 3 residues beyond the end of the read and is filled in from the germline J gene. This chain joins TRBV20-1 and TRBJ2-5; 12 nucleotides align to TRBD1. Germline V lookup: CDR1 DFQATT, CDR2 SNEGSKA (reference sequence). The CDR3 is made up of 17 amino acids. The junction had 13 bases not matched to a gene; V was cut back by 3 bases and J by 5 bases. The DNA read from the CDR3 is TGCAGTGCTAGGGGCTTGGGACAGGGGGCGACTGGGGAGACC. Translated, it gives CSARGLGQGATGET. The full CDR3 is CSARGLGQGATGETQYF.

As for this clone: Read coverage stops 3 residues before the CDR3 terminus; the germline J gene supplies the remainder. J is TRBJ2-3 and V is TRBV7-2, with D perhaps matching TRBD1 (6 bases). The CDR3 consists of 13 residues. Per the germline V gene, CDR1 is SGHTA and CDR2 is FQGNSA. This CDR3 is CASKKGVGETQYF. Partial CDR3 DNA: TGTGCCAGTAAGAAGGGGGTGGGGGAGACG.

This clone was counted a few times. The CDR3 extends 3 residues past the end of the read, so its final part is completed from the germline J gene. This rearrangement joins TRBV20-1 to TRBJ2-7, with 12 bases matching TRBD2. Germline V gene lookup returns CDR1 DFQATT and CDR2 SNEGSKA (reference sequence). The CDR3 totals 17 residues. J lost 5 bases, V lost 3 bases, and 14 bases had no gene match. The DNA read from the CDR3 is TGCAGTGCTAGTTACAGGGGCACTAGCGGGGGGATTGACGAG. Its translation: CSASYRGTSGGIDE. The full-length CDR3 reads as CSASYRGTSGGIDEQYF.